This TCR beta chain was retrieved from a study of OX40 agonist ivuxolimab in advanced cancers. Study at large: Intravenous ivuxolimab at 0.01 to 10 mg/kg was given to patients every 2 weeks.

Regarding the study as a whole: Averaging showed that CD8+ T cells had more expanded clones than CD4+ did. Both blood CD4+ and CD8+ T cells showed clonal growth by week 6 at 0.1 to 3.0 mg/kg.

The repertoire was sequenced with immunoSEQ multiplex PCR; TCRdb's copy has only in-frame clones and lacks some. The table records roughly 100,000 clones, roughly 95% of them present only once. Comments on this clone: Antigen: not known.

This CDR3 comprises 14 residues. Looked up from germline, CDR1 is KGHSH and CDR2 is LQKENI. Trimming removed 2 bases from V and 4 bases from J; junction bases left unmatched: 3. The chain has TRBV18 and TRBJ2-7; 9 bases are shared with TRBD1. This clonotype was obtained from an adult with an advanced solid tumor such as melanoma, head and neck, liver or kidney cancer. The sample here was CD4+ or CD8+ T cells sorted from blood, taken in a trial of the OX40 agonist ivuxolimab. CDR3 residues: CASSPRGQGYEQYF. The CDR3 coding sequence is TGTGCCAGCTCACCAAGGGGACAGGGATACGAGCAGTACTTC. The full variable domain, in which reference TRBV18 and TRBJ2-7 provide the parts outside the CDR3, is NAGVMQNPRHLVRRRGQEARLRCSPMKGHSHVYWYRQLPEEGLKFMVYLQKENIIDESGMPKERFSAEFPKEGPSILRIQQVVRGDSAAYFCASSPRGQGYEQYFGPGTRLTVT.